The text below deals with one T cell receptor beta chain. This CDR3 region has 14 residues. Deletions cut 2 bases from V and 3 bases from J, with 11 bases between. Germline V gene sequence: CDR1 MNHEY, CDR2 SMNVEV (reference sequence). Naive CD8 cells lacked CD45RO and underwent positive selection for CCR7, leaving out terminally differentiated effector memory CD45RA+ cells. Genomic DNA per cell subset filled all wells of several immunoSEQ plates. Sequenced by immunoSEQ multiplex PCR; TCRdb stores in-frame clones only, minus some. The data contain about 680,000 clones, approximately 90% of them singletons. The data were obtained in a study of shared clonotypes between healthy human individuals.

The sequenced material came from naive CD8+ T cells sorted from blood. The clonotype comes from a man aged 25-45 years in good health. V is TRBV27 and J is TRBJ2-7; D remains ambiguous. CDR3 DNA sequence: TGTGCCAGCAGTTTAACCGCGCCAGGCTACGAGCAGTACTTC. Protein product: CASSLTAPGYEQYF.